Following are 22 T cell receptor beta chains from one sample sequenced in a study of blood T cell repertoires in COVID-19. Clones were read by immunoSEQ multiplex PCR, and TCRdb kept only the in-frame ones, dropping some. The table lists about 240,000 clones, approximately 90% of them singletons. The material sequenced was peripheral blood. Receptors originate from a woman between 50 and 59 years old with COVID-19, enrolled during active disease.

This chain uses TRBV9 with TRBJ1-2, with a possible D match to TRBD1 (5 bases). Trimming left V 4 bases short and J 4 bases short, with 14 bases between. Germline V gene sequence: CDR1 SGDLS, CDR2 YYNGEE. The CDR3 extends over 14 amino acids. CDR3 bases: TGTGCCAGCAGCTTGGGGCAGGGTTCCTATGGCTACACCTTC. This codes for CASSLGQGSYGYTF.

The chain recombines TRBV6-5 with TRBJ1-1; TRBD1 aligns across 8 bases. V was pared by 11 bases and J by 1 base, with 9 bases of the junction left unmatched. The CDR3 extends over 14 amino acids. CDR1 MNHEY and CDR2 SVGAGI come from the germline V gene. CDR3 coding DNA: TGTGCCGGATGGACAGGGTACGAGAACACTGAAGCTTTCTTT. Translated: CAGWTGYENTEAFF.

This clone has only one observation. V gene TRBV30 combines with J gene TRBJ1-2; 7 bases are shared with TRBD1. The germline V gene encodes CDR1 GTSNPN and CDR2 SVGIG (reference sequence). The V and J ends lost 5 bases and 4 bases, in that order; junction bases with no gene match: 7. CDR3 length: 13 amino acids. Here the CDR3 reads CAWAGGLGYGYTF. CDR3 in DNA: TGTGCCTGGGCAGGGGGATTAGGCTATGGCTACACCTTC.

The chain has TRBV6-2 or TRBV6-3 and TRBJ1-1; D gene unclear. The CDR3 extends over 15 amino acids. V shed 7 bases and J shed 11 bases, with 26 bases lying between them. The germline V gene encodes CDR1 MNHEY and CDR2 SVGEGT. The chain's CDR3 is CASTPLAFPGRRAFF. CDR3 bases: TGTGCCAGCACCCCCCTGGCCTTTCCGGGCCGGAGGGCTTTCTTT.

The rearrangement links TRBV4-3 to TRBJ1-5; D possibly corresponds to TRBD1 (5 bases). The V end lost 0 bases, the J end lost 7 bases, and 10 bases lay between the germline ends. The CDR3 has 14 amino acids. Looked up from germline, CDR1 is LGHNA and CDR2 is YSLEER. The CDR3 DNA is TGCGCCAGCAGCCAAGACAGGGTAGGACAGCCCCAGCATTTT. Translated: CASSQDRVGQPQHF.

This chain connects TRBV9 to TRBJ2-3; tentatively, D is TRBD2 (5 bases). The CDR3 totals 15 residues. Per the germline V gene, CDR1 is SGDLS and CDR2 is YYNGEE. V dropped 0 bases and J dropped 9 bases, with 17 bases sitting between them. The CDR3: CASSVGLRAQVTQYF. The CDR3 DNA is TGTGCCAGCAGCGTAGGACTGAGGGCCCAAGTAACGCAGTATTTT.

The chain is built from TRBV18 and TRBJ2-5; D is ambiguous. Germline CDR1 is KGHSH and CDR2 is LQKENI. The length of the CDR3 is 14 residues. V lost 3 bases to trimming and J lost 1 base, with 9 bases between them. In nucleotides, the CDR3 is TGTGCCAGCTCACCCTCCAGCGTCCAAGAGACCCAGTACTTC. Translated, it gives CASSPSSVQETQYF. Variable domain in full (rest from reference TRBV18 and TRBJ2-5): NAGVMQNPRHLVRRRGQEARLRCSPMKGHSHVYWYRQLPEEGLKFMVYLQKENIIDESGMPKERFSAEFPKEGPSILRIQQVVRGDSAAYFCASSPSSVQETQYFGPGTRLLVL.

The chain joins TRBV3-1 (or the pseudogene TRBV3-2) to TRBJ1-5, with a weak D call TRBD1 (5 bases). In germline, CDR1 is LGHDT, CDR2 YNNKEL (reference sequence). Trimming removed 1 base from V and 3 bases from J, with 10 bases in between. The CDR3 covers 15 residues. For the CDR3, the DNA is TGTGCCAGCAGCCAAGGGGCAGGGCCCAATCAGCCCCAGCATTTT. It encodes CASSQGAGPNQPQHF.

This chain connects TRBV11-3 to TRBJ2-3; weak D call: TRBD2 (7 bases). The CDR3 contains 16 residues. Trimming removed 5 bases at V and 5 bases at J, with 20 bases between. CDR1 is SGHNT, CDR2 YENEEA, per germline. CDR3 in DNA: TGTGCCAGCAGCATTGACGGCGGGGGCAGGGGAGATACGCAGTATTTT. It is translated as CASSIDGGGRGDTQYF.

V gene TRBV18 combines with J gene TRBJ2-1; 8 bases are a match to TRBD1. The CDR3 spans 13 residues. Germline V gives CDR1 KGHSH, CDR2 LQKENI. The junction had 2 bases not matched to a gene; V was cut back by 3 bases and J by 7 bases. In DNA, the CDR3 is TGTGCCAGCTCACCGGGACAGGCTAATGAGCAGTTCTTC. Amino acid sequence: CASSPGQANEQFF.

The chain couples TRBV19 to TRBJ1-1, with D possibly TRBD1 on 5 matching bases. This CDR3 is built from 14 residues. Trimming pared 3 bases from V and 4 bases from J, leaving 12 bases between. Germline CDR1 is LNHDA and CDR2 is SQIVND (reference sequence). CDR3 nucleotide sequence: TGTGCCAGTAGTATTAAGACCGGGGGCACTGAAGCTTTCTTT. Its translation is CASSIKTGGTEAFF.

The chain employs TRBV7-2 and TRBJ1-5, with 11 bases that match TRBD1. The V and J ends lost 5 bases and 8 bases, in that order; junction bases with no gene match: 5. The CDR3 spans 14 residues. Germline V lookup: CDR1 SGHTA, CDR2 FQGNSA. The DNA of the CDR3 is TGTGCCAGCAGCCTAGGGACAGGGGGGAAGCCCCAGCATTTT. The encoded protein is CASSLGTGGKPQHF.

The CDR3 bases are TGTGCCAGCAATGACAGGTATGAGCAGTTCTTC. It yields the protein CASNDRYEQFF. This rearrangement joins TRBV28 to TRBJ2-1; D may be TRBD1 (6 bases). With 7 bases removed from V and 8 bases from J, the gap between germline ends came to 9 bases. The CDR3 has 11 residues. Per the germline V gene, CDR1 is MDHEN and CDR2 is SYDVKM.

This clone was counted a few times. The chain recombines TRBV5-1 with TRBJ2-1, with 12 bases aligning to TRBD1. The junction had 6 bases not matched to a gene; V was cut back by 0 bases and J by 8 bases. The CDR3 loop spans 16 amino acids. Looked up from germline, CDR1 is SGHRS and CDR2 is YFSETQ. As DNA, the CDR3 is TGCGCCAGCAGCTTGGGCGGGACAGGGGGCTGGGATGAGCAGTTCTTC. It specifies CASSLGGTGGWDEQFF.

The rearrangement uses TRBV7-8 and TRBJ2-7, with TRBD1 identical over 10 bases. The CDR3 totals 13 residues. CDR1 is SGHVS, CDR2 FQNEAQ, per germline. With V trimmed by 1 base and J by 10 bases, 4 bases remained unmatched. The CDR3 nucleotides read TGTGCCAGCAGCTTAGAGGGGACAGGGGAACAGTACGTC. Translating it yields CASSLEGTGEQYV.

The CDR3 DNA reads as TGTGCCAGCAGTCCCGTGGGGGGAGAATACGAGCAGTACGTC. This translates into CASSPVGGEYEQYV. The chain employs TRBV27 and TRBJ2-7; TRBD2 is a possible D gene (6 bases). V dropped 5 bases and J dropped 4 bases, with 15 bases sitting between them. This CDR3 is 14 amino acids long. Per the germline V gene, CDR1 is MNHEY and CDR2 is SMNVEV (reference sequence).

This clone appeared a single time. The gene calls are TRBV9 and TRBJ1-1; perhaps TRBD1 as D (5 bases). V lost 1 base to trimming and J lost 1 base, with 8 bases between them. The CDR3 is made up of 14 amino acids. The germline CDR1 and CDR2 sequences are SGDLS and YYNGEE. CDR3: CASSVQTENTEAFF. For the CDR3, the DNA is TGTGCCAGCAGCGTACAGACAGAGAACACTGAAGCTTTCTTT. The complete variable domain, with remaining parts taken from reference TRBV9 and TRBJ1-1, reads DSGVTQTPKHLITATGQRVTLRCSPRSGDLSVYWYQQSLDQGLQFLIQYYNGEERAKGNILERFSAQQFPDLHSELNLSSLELGDSALYFCASSVQTENTEAFFGQGTRLTVV.

The chain links TRBV27 to TRBJ1-1, with D unclear. Germline lookup yields CDR1 MNHEY and CDR2 SMNVEV (reference sequence). Trimming removed 5 bases from V and 4 bases from J, with 17 bases in between. This CDR3 region has 15 residues. Here the CDR3 reads CASSPYGGGSTEAFF. The CDR3 bases are TGTGCCAGCAGTCCCTATGGAGGAGGGTCCACTGAAGCTTTCTTT.

This clone has just one count. The J gene is TRBJ2-7, the V gene TRBV5-6, with 8 bases lining up with TRBD1. The V gene's germline CDR1 is SGHDT and CDR2 YYEEEE. The junction had 5 bases not matched to a gene; V was cut back by 4 bases and J by 2 bases. This CDR3 contains 14 residues. The CDR3 loop is CASSRDRTPYEQYV. DNA for the CDR3: TGTGCCAGCAGCCGGGACAGGACTCCCTACGAGCAGTACGTC.

V usage is TRBV6-4 and J usage is TRBJ1-1; 9 bases agree with TRBD1. The V segment lost 3 bases and the J segment 3 bases; nucleotides outside the gene matches: 8. This CDR3 is 16 amino acids long. The germline CDR1 and CDR2 sequences are MRHNA and SNTAGT. CDR3 amino acids: CASSENPGQGDTEAFF. DNA for the CDR3: TGTGCCAGCAGTGAGAATCCGGGACAGGGTGACACTGAAGCTTTCTTT.

This chain links TRBV6-5 with TRBJ1-6; 7 nucleotides align to TRBD1. Germline V lookup: CDR1 MNHEY, CDR2 SVGAGI. The CDR3 loop spans 15 amino acids. V lost 0 bases and J lost 6; bases outside the gene matches: 2. Written as DNA, the CDR3 is TGTGCCAGCAGTTACTCGGGGGACAGTAATTCACCCCTCCACTTT. It translates to CASSYSGDSNSPLHF.

The rearrangement uses TRBV7-8 and TRBJ1-1, with D unclear. CDR1 is SGHVS and CDR2 is FQNEAQ in the germline V gene. CDR3 length equals 12 residues. With 6 bases removed from V and 3 bases from J, the gap between germline ends came to 8 bases. Here the CDR3 reads CASSPLYTEAFF. The DNA for the CDR3 is TGTGCCAGCAGTCCACTATACACTGAAGCTTTCTTT. Complete variable domain (other parts from reference TRBV7-8 and TRBJ1-1): GAGVSQSPRYKVAKRGQDVALRCDPISGHVSLFWYQQALGQGPEFLTYFQNEAQLDKSGLPSDRFFAERPEGSVSTLKIQRTQQEDSAVYLCASSPLYTEAFFGQGTRLTVV.